What follows describes a single T cell receptor beta chain. Antigen unknown. The data derive from a study of CD8 T cells in ankylosing spondylitis. Study-wide points: Matched ankylosing spondylitis synovial fluid reportedly contained a significantly enriched population of disease-linked clones. Eight highly homologous variants formed a TCR beta motif that appeared characteristic of ankylosing spondylitis blood. Disease-associated clonotypes exhibited CD8+ identity and were relatively infrequent in peripheral blood.

There are 14 residues in the CDR3. Trimming took 2 bases from V and 9 from J, leaving 14 bases between them. Each TCR beta library was made by quantitative 5'-RACE that incorporated molecular barcodes. Each CDR3 protein gets one entry after TCRdb re-called the 5' RACE reads with MiXCR. The profile shows fewer than 400,000 distinct CDR3 sequences, 20% to 25% of them singletons. The sample was blood, either unsorted or a sorted T cell fraction (not recorded which). The rearrangement links TRBV12-3 or TRBV12-4 to TRBJ1-3; D unclear. This TCR was recovered from a male donor with ankylosing spondylitis. CDR3: CASSLMLNGGTIYF. In DNA, the CDR3 is TGTGCCAGCAGTTTAATGTTGAATGGAGGCACCATATATTTT.